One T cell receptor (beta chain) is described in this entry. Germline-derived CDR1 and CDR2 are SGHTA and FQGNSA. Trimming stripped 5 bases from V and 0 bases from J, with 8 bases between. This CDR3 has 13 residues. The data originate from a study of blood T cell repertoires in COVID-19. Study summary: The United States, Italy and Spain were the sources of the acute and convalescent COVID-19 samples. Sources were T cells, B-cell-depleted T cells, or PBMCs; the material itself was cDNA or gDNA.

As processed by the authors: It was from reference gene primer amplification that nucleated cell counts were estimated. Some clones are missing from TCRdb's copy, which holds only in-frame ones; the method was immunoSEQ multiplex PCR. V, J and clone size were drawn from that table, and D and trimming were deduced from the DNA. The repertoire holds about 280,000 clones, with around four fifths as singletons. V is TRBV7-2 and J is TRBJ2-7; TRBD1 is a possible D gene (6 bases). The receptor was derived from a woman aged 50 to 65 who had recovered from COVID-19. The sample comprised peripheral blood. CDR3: CASSPGHSYEQYF. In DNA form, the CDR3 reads TGTGCCAGCAGCCCGGGACACTCCTACGAGCAGTACTTC. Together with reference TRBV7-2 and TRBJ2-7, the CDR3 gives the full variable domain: GAGVSQSPSNKVTEKGKDVELRCDPISGHTALYWYRQSLGQGLEFLIYFQGNSAPDKSGLPSDRFSAERTGGSVSTLTIQRTQQEDSAVYLCASSPGHSYEQYFGPGTRLTVT.